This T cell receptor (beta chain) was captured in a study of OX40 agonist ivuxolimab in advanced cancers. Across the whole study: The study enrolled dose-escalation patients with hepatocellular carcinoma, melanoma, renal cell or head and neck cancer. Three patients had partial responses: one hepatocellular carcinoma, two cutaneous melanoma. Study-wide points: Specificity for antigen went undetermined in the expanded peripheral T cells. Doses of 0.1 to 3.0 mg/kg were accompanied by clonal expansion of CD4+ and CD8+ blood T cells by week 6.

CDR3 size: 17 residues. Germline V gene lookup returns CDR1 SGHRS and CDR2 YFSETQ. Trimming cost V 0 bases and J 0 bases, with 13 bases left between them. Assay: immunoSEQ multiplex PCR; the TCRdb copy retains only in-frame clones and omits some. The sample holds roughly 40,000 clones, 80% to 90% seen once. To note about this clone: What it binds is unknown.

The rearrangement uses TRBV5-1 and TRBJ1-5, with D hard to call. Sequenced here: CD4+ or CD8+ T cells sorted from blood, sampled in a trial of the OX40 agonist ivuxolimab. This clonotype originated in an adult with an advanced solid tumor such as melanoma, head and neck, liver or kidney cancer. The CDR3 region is CASSLAPTTDSNQPQHF. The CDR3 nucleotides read TGCGCCAGCAGCTTGGCCCCAACCACAGATAGCAATCAGCCCCAGCATTTT.